This T cell receptor beta chain was documented in a study of ipilimumab plus nivolumab after autologous stem cell transplantation. Overall study context: The myeloma group: high-risk transplant-naive, or relapse within 3 years after first autologous transplant.

Produced via immunoSEQ multiplex PCR; TCRdb's table is partial and in-frame only. The sample has under 6,000 clones, 76% seen once. Deletions cut 3 bases from V and 5 bases from J, with 26 bases between. This CDR3 has 18 amino acids. Starting 14 to 28 days after autologous transplant, ipilimumab 1 mg/kg was given. The chain couples TRBV23-1 to TRBJ2-7; D is possibly TRBD1 (6 bases). TRBV23-1 is placed among ORFs of uncertain function. The TCR originated in a male donor with multiple myeloma. The sequencing here drew on PBMCs, taken in a trial of ipilimumab plus nivolumab as post-transplant consolidation. The CDR3 DNA is TGCGCCAGCAGTCAGTCCACGGACAGCTTCTATGTCTGGGACGAGCAGTACTTC. Translation gives CASSQSTDSFYVWDEQYF.